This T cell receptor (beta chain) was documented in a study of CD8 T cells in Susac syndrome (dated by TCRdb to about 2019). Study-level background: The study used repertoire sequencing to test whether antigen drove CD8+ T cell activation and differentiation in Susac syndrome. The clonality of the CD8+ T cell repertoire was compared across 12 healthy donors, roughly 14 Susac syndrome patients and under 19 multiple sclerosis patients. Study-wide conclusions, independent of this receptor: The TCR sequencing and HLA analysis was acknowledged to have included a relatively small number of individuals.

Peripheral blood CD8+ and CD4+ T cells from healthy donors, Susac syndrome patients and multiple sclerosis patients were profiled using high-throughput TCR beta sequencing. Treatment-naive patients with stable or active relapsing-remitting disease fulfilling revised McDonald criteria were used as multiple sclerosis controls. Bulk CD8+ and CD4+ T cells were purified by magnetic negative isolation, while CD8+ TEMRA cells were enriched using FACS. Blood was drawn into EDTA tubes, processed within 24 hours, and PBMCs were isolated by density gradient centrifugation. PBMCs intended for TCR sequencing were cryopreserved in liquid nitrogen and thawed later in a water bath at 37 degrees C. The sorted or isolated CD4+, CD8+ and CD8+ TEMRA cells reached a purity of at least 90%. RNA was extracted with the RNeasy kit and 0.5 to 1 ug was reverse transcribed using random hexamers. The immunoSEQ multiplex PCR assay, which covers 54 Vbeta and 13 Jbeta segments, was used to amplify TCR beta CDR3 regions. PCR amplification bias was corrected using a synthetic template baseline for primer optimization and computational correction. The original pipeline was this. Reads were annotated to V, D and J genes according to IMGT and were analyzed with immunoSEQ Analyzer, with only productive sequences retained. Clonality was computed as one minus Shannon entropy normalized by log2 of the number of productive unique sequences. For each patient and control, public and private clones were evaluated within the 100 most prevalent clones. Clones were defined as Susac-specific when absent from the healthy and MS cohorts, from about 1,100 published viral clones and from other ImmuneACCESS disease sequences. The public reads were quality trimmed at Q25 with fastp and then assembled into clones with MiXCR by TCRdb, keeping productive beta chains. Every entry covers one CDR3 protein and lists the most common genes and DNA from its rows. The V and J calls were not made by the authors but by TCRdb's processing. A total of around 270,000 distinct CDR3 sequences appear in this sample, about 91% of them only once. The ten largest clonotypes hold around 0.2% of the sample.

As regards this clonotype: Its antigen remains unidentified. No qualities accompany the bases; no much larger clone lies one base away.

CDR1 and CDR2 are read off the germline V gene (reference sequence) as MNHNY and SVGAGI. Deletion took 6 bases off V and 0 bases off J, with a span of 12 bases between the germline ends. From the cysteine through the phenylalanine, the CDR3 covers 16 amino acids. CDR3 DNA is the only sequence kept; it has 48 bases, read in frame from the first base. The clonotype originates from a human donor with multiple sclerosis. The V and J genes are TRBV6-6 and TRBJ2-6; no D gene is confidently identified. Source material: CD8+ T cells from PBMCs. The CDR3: CASRADDISGANVLTF. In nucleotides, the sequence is TGTGCCAGCAGGGCTGACGACATCTCTGGGGCCAACGTCCTGACTTTC.